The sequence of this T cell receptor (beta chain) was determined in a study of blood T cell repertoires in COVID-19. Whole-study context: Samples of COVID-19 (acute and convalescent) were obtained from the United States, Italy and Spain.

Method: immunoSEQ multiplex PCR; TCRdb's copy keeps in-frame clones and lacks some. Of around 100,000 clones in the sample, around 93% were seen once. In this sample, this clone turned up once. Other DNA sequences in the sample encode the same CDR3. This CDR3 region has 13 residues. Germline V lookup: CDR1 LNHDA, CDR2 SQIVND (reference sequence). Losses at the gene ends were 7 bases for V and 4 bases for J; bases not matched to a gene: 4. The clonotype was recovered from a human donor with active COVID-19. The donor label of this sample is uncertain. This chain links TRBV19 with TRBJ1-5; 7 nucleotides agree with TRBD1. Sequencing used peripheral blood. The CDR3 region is CASNLQGNQPQHF. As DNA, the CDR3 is TGTGCCAGTAACTTACAGGGGAATCAGCCCCAGCATTTT.